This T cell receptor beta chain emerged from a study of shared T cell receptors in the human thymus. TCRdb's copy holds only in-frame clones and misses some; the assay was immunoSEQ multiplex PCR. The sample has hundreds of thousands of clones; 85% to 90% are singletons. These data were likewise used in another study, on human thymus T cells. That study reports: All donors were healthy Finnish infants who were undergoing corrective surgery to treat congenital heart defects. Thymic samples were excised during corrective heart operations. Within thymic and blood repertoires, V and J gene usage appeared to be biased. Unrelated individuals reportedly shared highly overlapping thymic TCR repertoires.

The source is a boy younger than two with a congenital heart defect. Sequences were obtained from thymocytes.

This chain's CDR3 is CASSALLAGLADTQYF. CDR3 nucleotides: TGTGCCAGCAGCGCACTACTAGCGGGTTTAGCAGATACGCAGTATTTT. This chain joins TRBV9 and TRBJ2-3; 9 nucleotides agree with TRBD2. The CDR3 has 16 residues. From germline, CDR1 is SGDLS and CDR2 YYNGEE. V trimming: 3 bases; J trimming: 4 bases; junction bases outside the gene matches: 9.